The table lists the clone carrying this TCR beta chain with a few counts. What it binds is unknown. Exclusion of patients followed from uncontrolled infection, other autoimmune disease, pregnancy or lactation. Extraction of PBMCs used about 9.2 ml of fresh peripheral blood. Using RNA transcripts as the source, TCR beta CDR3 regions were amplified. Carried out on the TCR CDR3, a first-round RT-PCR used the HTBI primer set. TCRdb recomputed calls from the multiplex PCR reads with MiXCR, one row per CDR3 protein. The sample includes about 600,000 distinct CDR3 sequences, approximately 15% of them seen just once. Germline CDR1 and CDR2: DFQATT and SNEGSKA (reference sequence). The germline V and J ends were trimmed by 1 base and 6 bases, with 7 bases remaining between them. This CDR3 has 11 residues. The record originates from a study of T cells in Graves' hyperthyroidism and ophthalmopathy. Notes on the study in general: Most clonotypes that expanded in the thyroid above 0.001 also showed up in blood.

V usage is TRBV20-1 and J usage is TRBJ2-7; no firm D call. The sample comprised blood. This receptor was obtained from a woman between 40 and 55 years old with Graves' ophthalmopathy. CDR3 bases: TGCAGTGCTAGAGCCACCTCCGAGCAGTACTTC. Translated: CSARATSEQYF.